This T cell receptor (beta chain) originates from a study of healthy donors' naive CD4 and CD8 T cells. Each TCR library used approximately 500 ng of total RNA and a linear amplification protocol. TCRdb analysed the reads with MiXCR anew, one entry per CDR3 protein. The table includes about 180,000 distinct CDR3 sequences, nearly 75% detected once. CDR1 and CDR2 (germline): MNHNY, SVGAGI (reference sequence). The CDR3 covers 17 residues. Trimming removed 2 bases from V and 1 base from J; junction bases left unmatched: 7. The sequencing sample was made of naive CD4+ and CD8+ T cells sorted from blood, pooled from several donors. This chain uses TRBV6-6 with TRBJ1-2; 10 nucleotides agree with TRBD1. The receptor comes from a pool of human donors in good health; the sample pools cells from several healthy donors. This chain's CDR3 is CASSYPDRGKDNYGYTF. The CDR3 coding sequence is TGTGCCAGCAGTTACCCGGACAGGGGGAAAGATAACTATGGCTACACCTTC.